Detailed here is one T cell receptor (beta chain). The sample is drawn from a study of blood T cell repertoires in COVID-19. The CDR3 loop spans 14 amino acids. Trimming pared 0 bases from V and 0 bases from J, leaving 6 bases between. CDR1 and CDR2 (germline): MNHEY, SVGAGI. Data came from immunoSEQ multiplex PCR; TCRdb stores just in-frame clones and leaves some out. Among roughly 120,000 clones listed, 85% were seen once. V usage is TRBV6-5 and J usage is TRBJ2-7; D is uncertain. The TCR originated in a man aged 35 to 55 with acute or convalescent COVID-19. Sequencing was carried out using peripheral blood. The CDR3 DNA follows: TGTGCCAGCAGTTACTCTGCCAGCTCCTACGAGCAGTACTTC. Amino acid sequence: CASSYSASSYEQYF.